This T cell receptor beta chain was sequenced for a study of OX40 agonist ivuxolimab in advanced cancers. Study summary: The group had a mean age of 60 years, ranged from about 20 to 90, and was roughly 83% male.

This CDR3 region has 18 residues. Germline V CDR1 and CDR2: LGHNA, YSLEER. J gave up 3 bases and V 0 bases, and 9 bases lay outside the gene matches. Method: immunoSEQ multiplex PCR; TCRdb's copy keeps in-frame clones and lacks some. This sample has about 77,000 clones, with around 86% found just once. This chain links TRBV4-3 with TRBJ2-2; 8 bases fit TRBD2. The sequence was collected from an adult with an advanced solid tumor such as melanoma, head and neck, liver or kidney cancer. Here the sequenced sample was CD4+ or CD8+ T cells sorted from blood, taken in a trial of the OX40 agonist ivuxolimab. The CDR3 coding sequence is TGCGCCAGCAGCCAAGATCGGGCTAGCGGGTACGACACCGGGGAGCTGTTTTTT. Protein product: CASSQDRASGYDTGELFF.